The table lists the clone carrying this T cell receptor beta chain with many counts. The antigen is undetermined. The data were obtained in a study of identical twins. The V gene's germline CDR1 is ENHRY and CDR2 SYGVKD. This CDR3 has 14 residues. Deletions cut 0 bases from V and 4 bases from J, with 7 bases between. Template switching supplied a universal primer site; unique molecular identifiers were carried on the cDNA. TCRdb used MiXCR to reprocess the 5' RACE reads, holding one entry per CDR3 protein. The sample holds hundreds of thousands of distinct CDR3 sequences, 8.6% seen once. Study-wide results and caveats: Because invariant MAIT and iNKT cells could be present, zero-insertion analyses could be partly confounded. Within cord blood, abundant beta clonotypes carried fewer insertions, but memory repertoires showed no such trend. Twin-shared out-of-frame alpha sequences were enriched for low generation probability.

Another study also made use of these data, one on yellow fever vaccine responses in identical twins.

This receptor was identified in a woman between 18 and 30 years old in good health. V and J are TRBV10-3 and TRBJ2-1; D is ambiguous. Sequencing input: PBMCs. The CDR3 DNA reads as TGTGCCATCAGTGAGTCGAGAGAGTACAATGAGCAGTTCTTC. The encoded protein is CAISESREYNEQFF.